This TCR beta chain comes out of a study of T cells after yellow fever vaccination. MiXCR was run by TCRdb on the 5' RACE reads, yielding one entry per CDR3 protein. The sample consists of about 350,000 distinct CDR3 sequences, 9.5% to 13% of them appearing once. Study-wide results and limits: Reappearance after the booster was observed for most primary-vaccination clones (96% CD4, about 86% CD8).

Germline loops: CDR1 DFQATT, CDR2 SNEGSKA (reference sequence). The CDR3 covers 12 residues. V gave up 6 bases and J gave up 3 bases; unmatched junction bases: 5. This clonotype has a handful of counts. Its matching antigen is unknown. The sample here was PBMCs, taken on the day of the first yellow fever vaccination. The chain carries TRBV20-1 and TRBJ2-7; TRBD1 matches at 7 bases. This TCR was sampled from a man younger than 35 who received the YFV17D yellow fever vaccine. The CDR3 DNA is TGCAGTGCGAACACAGGGGTCTACGAGCAGTACTTC. This gives the protein CSANTGVYEQYF.